Sequencing of this T cell receptor (beta chain) was carried out in a study of T cell changes during pregnancy in multiple sclerosis. The data were produced by immunoSEQ multiplex PCR, yet TCRdb's version contains in-frame clones alone and is incomplete. The data hold under 95,000 clones, with roughly 90% observed a single time. The CDR3 runs 13 residues. V lost 5 bases and J lost 6, with 14 bases in between. Germline V CDR1 and CDR2: MNHEY, SVGAGI. The TCR was taken from a female donor with multiple sclerosis, enrolled in a pregnancy study. This chain links TRBV6-5 with TRBJ2-7; maybe TRBD1 (7 bases). The sample here was peripheral blood, taken in the second trimester of pregnancy. For the CDR3, the DNA is TGTGCCAGCAGTCCGGAGGGGGCGGGCGAGCAGTACTTC. Translating gives CASSPEGAGEQYF.